This TCR beta chain was identified during a study of blood T cell repertoires in COVID-19 (dated by TCRdb to about 2020). About the investigation overall: Collaborator samples came from the United States, Italy and Spain and covered acute and convalescent phases of COVID-19. The material from the prospective study consisted of cDNA or gDNA derived from T cells, B-cell-depleted T cells, or PBMCs. Subjects who had been exposed to COVID-19, were actively infected with it, or had recovered from it provided the deeply sampled blood TCRbeta repertoires that made up the dataset. The repertoires were made available in a free public database intended to serve as a resource for research on the immune response to SARS-CoV-2. Samples came from the ongoing ImmuneRACE study (first 160 participants) plus 1,254 subjects from 6 global collaborators. The sample metadata nearly always contained a de-identified subject ID, COVID-19 status, age in years and sex. HLA class I and class II types, where available, came from metadata supplied by the sample provider rather than from assay-based typing.

The paper's findings and limits, for the study overall: The quantity of clinical and demographic metadata differed by source and by participant and was supplied without curation.

As encoded in the germline V gene, CDR1 is SGHRS while CDR2 is YFSETQ. There are 15 amino acids in the CDR3, from cysteine to phenylalanine inclusive. CDR3 DNA is the only sequence kept; it has 45 bases, read in frame from the first base. At the junction V is shortened by 4 bases and J by 4 bases; bases outside the gene matches: 4. TCRbeta CDR3 regions were amplified from genomic DNA by means of the immunoSEQ Assay, a bias-controlled multiplex PCR. For the original study's pipeline: The number of nucleated cells in each sample was estimated from the amplification of reference gene primers within the assay. To quantify the absolute abundance of each unique TCRbeta CDR3 rearrangement, sequence reads were collapsed and filtered. For each sample, productive Simpson clonality was calculated as the square root of Simpson's diversity index over productive rearrangements. This immuneACCESS table, as held by TCRdb, lists in-frame sequences with V and J called but not all clones. Of the missing ones, under half trace to an unresolved V gene in checked studies; the others have no known cause. V and J calls and clone size are copied from that table; D and trimming were computed from the DNA. The table for this sample lists 150,000 to 180,000 clones; more than 65% of them were counted only once. The ten largest account for over 8% of the sample.

Concerning this clone itself: Its antigen has not been determined. Per-base quality was not reported, and no clone a single base away is much larger than it.

Collaborating institutions collected whole blood in K2EDTA tubes following their own protocols. For TCRbeta analysis, collaborators shipped samples in one of three forms: frozen whole blood, isolated PBMCs, or DNA extracted from either of those sample types. The chain couples TRBV5-1 to TRBJ1-6, with TRBD1 identical over 8 junction bases. The sequence came from a woman between 50 and 59 years old with acute or convalescent COVID-19. The sequenced material came from peripheral blood. The sequenced DNA: TGCGCCAGCAGCGGGGACAGGAGATATAATTCACCCCTCCACTTT. Its coded protein is CASSGDRRYNSPLHF.